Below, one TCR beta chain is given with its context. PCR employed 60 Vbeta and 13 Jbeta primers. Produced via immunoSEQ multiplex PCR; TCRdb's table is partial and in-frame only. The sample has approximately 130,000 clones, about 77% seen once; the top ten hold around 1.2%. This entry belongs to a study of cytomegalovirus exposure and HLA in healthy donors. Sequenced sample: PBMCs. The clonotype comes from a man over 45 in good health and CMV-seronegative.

CDR3 residues: CASSYRGFREQYF. In DNA, the CDR3 is TGTGCCAGCAGTTATAGGGGTTTCCGGGAGCAGTACTTC. The chain recombines TRBV6-5 with TRBJ2-7, with D possibly being TRBD1 (5 bases). CDR3 length: 13 residues. Germline V gives CDR1 MNHEY, CDR2 SVGAGI. Deletions cut 3 bases from V and 7 bases from J, with 13 bases between.